This T cell receptor (beta chain) appears in the sequencing data of a study of CD4 T cells in relation to SARS-CoV-2 and coronaviruses. Study summary: PBMCs were cultured with antigen for nine to ten days before TCR beta sequencing. Negative control cultures got HIV-1 Nef peptides or no peptide. Crossreactive spike epitopes shared across donors were mapped to their HLA restriction.

V shed 7 bases and J shed 8 bases, with 17 bases lying between them. The CDR3 has 13 residues. CDR1 GTSNPN and CDR2 SVGIG come from the germline V gene (reference sequence). Before the COVID-19 pandemic, during about 2010-2018, CD4+ T cells were taken from unexposed donors. After less than 11 days of culture, CD4+ T cells were isolated. Assay: immunoSEQ multiplex PCR; the TCRdb copy retains only in-frame clones and omits some. The sample lists 20,000 to 25,000 clones; roughly 72% were seen once. Remarks on this clone: The target antigen is unknown.

Sequenced material: CD4+ T cells from PBMCs, cultured in vitro. This receptor was obtained from a human donor in good health. The genes are TRBV30 and TRBJ1-4, with D perhaps TRBD1 (6 bases). The CDR3: CASNRAEGEKLFF. Here the CDR3 DNA reads TGTGCCTCAAACAGGGCGGAGGGGGAAAAACTGTTTTTT.